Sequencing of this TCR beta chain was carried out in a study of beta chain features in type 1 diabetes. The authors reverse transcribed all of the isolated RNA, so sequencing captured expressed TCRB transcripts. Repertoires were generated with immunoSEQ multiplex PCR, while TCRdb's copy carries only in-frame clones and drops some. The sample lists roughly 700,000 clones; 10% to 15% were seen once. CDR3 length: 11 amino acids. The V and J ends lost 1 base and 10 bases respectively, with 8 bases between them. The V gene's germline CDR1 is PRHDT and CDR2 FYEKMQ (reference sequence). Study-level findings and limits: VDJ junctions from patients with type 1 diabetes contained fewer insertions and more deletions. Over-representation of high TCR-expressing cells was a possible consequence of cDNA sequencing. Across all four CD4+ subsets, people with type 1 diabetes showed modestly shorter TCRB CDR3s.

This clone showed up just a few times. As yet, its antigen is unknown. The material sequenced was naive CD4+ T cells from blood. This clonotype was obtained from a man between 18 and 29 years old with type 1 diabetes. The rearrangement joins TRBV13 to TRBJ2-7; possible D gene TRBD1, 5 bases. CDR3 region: CASSLEGPQYF. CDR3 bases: TGTGCCAGCAGCTTAGAGGGGCCCCAGTACTTC.